This record looks at one T cell receptor (beta chain) sequence and its context. The V gene end was trimmed by 0 bases and the J gene end by 6 bases; junction bases not matched to a gene: 4. The CDR3 runs 14 residues. The germline CDR1 and CDR2 sequences are SGHTA and FQGNSA. Assay used: immunoSEQ multiplex PCR; TCRdb lists only in-frame clones, some missing. The repertoire holds about 140,000 clones, with about 88% as singletons. This entry comes from a study of blood T cell repertoires in COVID-19. This receptor was identified in a human donor in a cohort sampled during active COVID-19. Sequenced material: peripheral blood. The rearrangement joins TRBV7-2 to TRBJ1-2; 7 positions match TRBD1. CDR3 nucleotide sequence: TGTGCCAGCAGCTTAGCGGTCAGGGGGAATGGCTACACCTTC. This gives the protein CASSLAVRGNGYTF.